The 30 T cell receptor beta chains in this list originate from one sample, sequenced in a study of T cell repertoires in cytomegalovirus infection. TCRdb analysed the reads with MiXCR anew, one entry per CDR3 protein. The table shows approximately 140,000 distinct CDR3 sequences, with roughly 8.2% occurring only once. Sequenced input: PBMCs. All receptors come from a human donor in good health (CMV status not recorded). Some clones in this sample may be carry-over from other donors' samples.

This clonotype was detected a few times. J is TRBJ1-1 and V is TRBV6-5; D uncertain. Trimming took 6 bases from V and 4 from J, leaving 12 bases between them. Looked up from germline, CDR1 is MNHEY and CDR2 is SVGAGI. This CDR3 comprises 13 residues. CDR3 loop: CASSWAWSTEAFF. The CDR3, as DNA: TGTGCCAGCAGCTGGGCTTGGTCCACTGAAGCTTTCTTT.

This clonotype was detected a few times. The chain couples TRBV7-9 to TRBJ1-5, with a weak D call TRBD1 (6 bases). Looked up from germline, CDR1 is SEHNR and CDR2 is FQNEAQ (reference sequence). V gave up 2 bases and J gave up 9 bases, with 20 bases separating them. The CDR3 runs 16 residues. CDR3 nucleotide sequence: TGTGCCAGCAGCTTATCGGGTCGCGGGGGCGCGATGCCCCAGCATTTT. Translated, it gives CASSLSGRGGAMPQHF. Combining the CDR3 with reference TRBV7-9 and TRBJ1-5 gives the whole variable domain DTGVSQNPRHKITKRGQNVTFRCDPISEHNRLYWYRQTLGQGPEFLTYFQNEAQLEKSRLLSDRFSAERPKGSFSTLEIQRTEQGDSAMYLCASSLSGRGGAMPQHFGDGTRLSIL.

The sample holds many counts of this clonotype. The chain employs TRBV7-6 and TRBJ1-1, with no clear D. The CDR3 totals 13 residues. The V gene lost 1 base and the J gene lost 4 bases, with 7 bases spanning the gap. CDR1 and CDR2 from the germline V gene are SGHVS and FNYEAQ. In nucleotides, the CDR3 is TGTGCCAGCAGCTTAGGGTACGGCACTGAAGCTTTCTTT. This gives the protein CASSLGYGTEAFF.

This clonotype was seen repeatedly, ten times or more. The rearrangement joins TRBV20-1 to TRBJ1-5; no clear D. CDR3 length: 15 amino acids. Germline CDR1 DFQATT, CDR2 SNEGSKA (reference sequence). Trimming left V 0 bases short and J 0 bases short, with 9 bases between. CDR3 bases: TGCAGTGCTAGAGATCGGGCAGTTAGCAATCAGCCCCAGCATTTT. Its translation: CSARDRAVSNQPQHF.

This clonotype has a count of ten or more. V usage is TRBV2 and J usage is TRBJ2-5, with a weak D call TRBD2 (5 bases). V was trimmed by 1 base and J by 1 base, leaving 10 bases between them. Germline CDR1 is SNHLY and CDR2 is FYNNEI. This CDR3 comprises 15 residues. CDR3 residues: CASSEEARAQETQYF. The CDR3 DNA is TGTGCCAGCAGTGAAGAGGCGAGGGCCCAAGAGACCCAGTACTTC.

This clonotype was seen many times. The J gene is TRBJ2-1, the V gene TRBV12-3 or TRBV12-4; 11 bases are a match to TRBD2. V dropped 7 bases and J dropped 7; count of bases not matched to a gene: 15. This CDR3 region has 17 residues. CDR3 residues: CASIEGNSGGAKNEQFF. CDR3 DNA sequence: TGTGCCAGCATCGAGGGGAATAGCGGGGGGGCGAAGAATGAGCAGTTCTTC.

There are many counts of this clonotype. The chain joins TRBV28 to TRBJ1-4; unclear D gene. Trimming stripped 8 bases from V and 4 bases from J, with 17 bases between. The CDR3 is 15 amino acids. Germline CDR1 and CDR2: MDHEN and SYDVKM. Here the CDR3 reads CASRRTPAGNEKLFF. CDR3 DNA: TGTGCCAGCCGACGGACCCCAGCGGGTAATGAAAAACTGTTTTTT. Based on the CDR3 plus reference TRBV28 and TRBJ1-4, the full variable domain is DVKVTQSSRYLVKRTGEKVFLECVQDMDHENMFWYRQDPGLGLRLIYFSYDVKMKEKGDIPEGYSVSREKKERFSLILESASTNQTSMYLCASRRTPAGNEKLFFGSGTQLSVL.

This clonotype has ten or more counts. An end of the junction differs from the germline gene, which may be a read error. V usage is TRBV7-2 and J usage is TRBJ2-7, with 11 bases lining up with TRBD2. Looked up from germline, CDR1 is SGHTA and CDR2 is FQGNSA. This CDR3 has 13 amino acids. The CDR3: CASSLAGGDEQYF. As DNA, the CDR3 is TGTGCCAGCAGCCTAGCGGGGGGCGACGAGCAGTACTTC.

This clonotype was seen repeatedly, ten times or more. This chain connects TRBV7-2 to TRBJ1-5; D gene unclear. CDR1 and CDR2 (germline): SGHTA, FQGNSA. Deletions cut 3 bases from V and 2 bases from J, with 11 bases between. The CDR3 is 15 amino acids. CDR3 sequence: CASSFLAWGNQPQHF. CDR3 nucleotide sequence: TGTGCCAGCAGCTTCCTCGCTTGGGGCAATCAGCCCCAGCATTTT.

For this clonotype: A clone one base away is much larger, so this may be a read error. The chain couples TRBV6-4 to TRBJ2-7, with 7 bases identical to TRBD1. This CDR3 contains 16 residues. Germline V gives CDR1 MRHNA, CDR2 SNTAGT. The CDR3 reads CASRNRGSTFSYDQYF. CDR3 bases: TGTGCCAGCAGGAACAGGGGTTCCACCTTTTCCTACGATCAGTACTTC.

This clonotype was seen many times. The chain joins TRBV5-4 to TRBJ1-6; D remains unclear. The germline V gene encodes CDR1 SGHNT and CDR2 YYREEE (reference sequence). V was cut by 4 bases and J by 10 bases, with 18 bases left in between. The CDR3 is 15 amino acids. The CDR3 spells CASSPDSPARSPLHF. CDR3 DNA: TGTGCCAGCAGCCCGGACTCCCCCGCTCGGTCACCCCTCCACTTT.

The chain is built from TRBV20-1 and TRBJ2-3; the match to TRBD1 covers 7 bases. CDR3 length: 13 residues. The V segment lost 4 bases and the J segment 3 bases; nucleotides outside the gene matches: 4. CDR1 and CDR2 from the germline V gene are DFQATT and SNEGSKA (reference sequence). CDR3 amino acids: CSANRGSTDTQYF. The DNA for the CDR3 is TGCAGTGCTAACAGGGGATCGACAGATACGCAGTATTTT.

The chain carries TRBV6-2 or TRBV6-3 and TRBJ2-1; D ambiguous. Germline V gene lookup returns CDR1 MNHEY and CDR2 SVGEGT. V gave up 7 bases and J gave up 0 bases, with 16 bases separating them. This CDR3 is built from 16 residues. CDR3 loop: CASTLTVFNSYNEQFF. DNA of the CDR3: TGTGCCAGCACCTTAACAGTTTTCAACTCCTACAATGAGCAGTTCTTC.

V and J are TRBV28 and TRBJ2-5, with 7 nucleotides matching TRBD1. With V trimmed by 10 bases and J by 7 bases, 12 bases remained unmatched. The CDR3 runs 13 residues. Germline CDR1 reads MDHEN; CDR2 reads SYDVKM. The CDR3 reads CATEGQLRGTQYF. The CDR3 coding sequence is TGTGCCACCGAGGGACAGCTAAGGGGGACCCAGTACTTC.

The V call is TRBV20-1, the J call TRBJ2-5, with a tentative D call TRBD2 (7 bases). Trimming removed 7 bases from V and 4 bases from J, with 10 bases in between. Germline loops: CDR1 DFQATT, CDR2 SNEGSKA (reference sequence). This CDR3 has 11 residues. DNA of the CDR3: TGCAGTGGCGGGGGCGGAGAGACCCAGTACTTC. This gives the protein CSGGGGETQYF.

This clonotype has ten or more counts. The chain couples TRBV7-6 to TRBJ1-5, with 8 bases that match TRBD1. CDR1 is SGHVS, CDR2 FNYEAQ, per germline. The CDR3 has 16 residues. V shed 5 bases and J 0 bases; nucleotides not matched to a gene: 6. CDR3 protein: CASSAGGKGSNQPQHF. The CDR3 DNA sequence: TGTGCCAGCAGCGCAGGGGGCAAGGGTAGCAATCAGCCCCAGCATTTT.

This clonotype was detected ten times or more. This chain connects TRBV28 to TRBJ2-7, with TRBD2 as a possible D gene (6 bases). In germline, CDR1 is MDHEN, CDR2 SYDVKM. The V end was cut by 5 bases, the J end by 4 bases, with 9 bases between. CDR3 size: 12 residues. CDR3: CASSGTGYEQYF. CDR3 DNA sequence: TGTGCCAGCAGTGGGACTGGTTACGAGCAGTACTTC.

The chain's CDR3 is CASRSRVDTGELFF. CDR3 in DNA: TGTGCCAGTAGAAGCAGGGTCGACACCGGGGAGCTGTTTTTT. V usage is TRBV19 and J usage is TRBJ2-2; possible D gene TRBD1, 5 bases. Germline V gene lookup returns CDR1 LNHDA and CDR2 SQIVND (reference sequence). Trimming removed 6 bases at V and 3 bases at J, with 11 bases between. The length of the CDR3 is 14 residues.

This clonotype has ten or more counts. The chain has TRBV28 and TRBJ1-2; D not resolved. Trimming removed 4 bases at V and 5 bases at J, with 8 bases between. Germline assignment: CDR1 MDHEN and CDR2 SYDVKM. The CDR3 sequence is 12 residues long. This CDR3 is CASSWLTYGYTF. CDR3 nucleotide sequence: TGTGCCAGCAGTTGGCTAACGTATGGCTACACCTTC.

In this sample, this clonotype turned up many times. The chain recombines TRBV28 with TRBJ1-5; D is undetermined. CDR1 is MDHEN and CDR2 is SYDVKM in the germline V gene. Trimming shortened V by 2 bases and J by 0 bases, and 8 bases separated the two germline ends. This CDR3 has 15 residues. The CDR3: CASSLDQLSNQPQHF. The DNA of the CDR3 is TGTGCCAGCAGTTTAGACCAACTTAGCAATCAGCCCCAGCATTTT. The full variable domain, with the rest looked up from reference TRBV28 and TRBJ1-5, is DVKVTQSSRYLVKRTGEKVFLECVQDMDHENMFWYRQDPGLGLRLIYFSYDVKMKEKGDIPEGYSVSREKKERFSLILESASTNQTSMYLCASSLDQLSNQPQHFGDGTRLSIL.

The sample holds a few counts of this clonotype. This chain uses TRBV15 with TRBJ1-3, with D uncertain. Per germline, CDR1 LNHNV and CDR2 YYDKDF (reference sequence). Trimming took off 0 bases at V and 0 bases at J, with 9 bases between the two ends. CDR3 size: 16 residues. The CDR3 loop reads CATSRDRLSSGNTIYF. As DNA, the CDR3 is TGTGCCACCAGCAGAGACCGGCTAAGCTCTGGAAACACCATATATTTT.

Of note for this clonotype: A much larger clone lies one base from this, so it may be a read error. The rearrangement joins TRBV24-1 to TRBJ1-1; D is ambiguous. Germline CDR1 KGHDR, CDR2 SFDVKD. V gave up 2 bases and J gave up 2 bases, with 5 bases separating them. The CDR3 contains 13 residues. CDR3 in amino acids: CATSDSINTEAFF. In DNA form, the CDR3 reads TGTGCCACCAGTGATTCGATAAACACTGAAGCTTTCTTT.

This clonotype has more than one count but fewer than ten. The V gene is TRBV5-1, the J gene TRBJ1-4; TRBD1 matches at 7 bases. V dropped 0 bases and J dropped 3; count of bases not matched to a gene: 2. The CDR3 is made up of 15 amino acids. Germline CDR1 SGHRS, CDR2 YFSETQ. CDR3 DNA sequence: TGCGCCAGCAGCTTGGCAGGGACAGCTAATGAAAAACTGTTTTTT. Translating it yields CASSLAGTANEKLFF.

This clonotype was detected many times. The V gene is TRBV6-1, the J gene TRBJ2-3, with 13 positions matching TRBD2. The germline CDR1 and CDR2 sequences are MNHNS and SASEGT. The CDR3 is 16 residues long. J gave up 2 bases and V 5 bases, and 4 bases lay outside the gene matches. The CDR3 nucleotides read TGTGCCAGCAGTCCTACTAGCGGGGGGGCCACAGATACGCAGTATTTT. It encodes CASSPTSGGATDTQYF.

This clonotype appeared many times. This chain joins TRBV27 and TRBJ2-5, with a possible D match to TRBD1 (6 bases). The CDR3 has 13 residues. V was cut by 3 bases and J by 4 bases, with 9 bases left in between. CDR1 is MNHEY and CDR2 is SMNVEV in the germline V gene (reference sequence). CDR3 amino acids: CASSLGARETQYF. The CDR3 DNA sequence: TGTGCCAGCAGTTTGGGGGCCAGAGAGACCCAGTACTTC.

This clonotype occurred many times. The chain combines TRBV7-9 with TRBJ2-5, with 13 bases aligning to TRBD2. Germline trimming cut 2 bases from V and 2 bases from J; bases unmatched to any gene: 2. Per germline, CDR1 SEHNR and CDR2 FQNEAQ (reference sequence). This CDR3 is 16 amino acids long. The CDR3 nucleotides read TGTGCCAGCAGCTTATCGGGACTAGCGGGACAAGAGACCCAGTACTTC. This translates into CASSLSGLAGQETQYF. Filled out from reference TRBV7-9 and TRBJ2-5, the complete variable domain reads DTGVSQNPRHKITKRGQNVTFRCDPISEHNRLYWYRQTLGQGPEFLTYFQNEAQLEKSRLLSDRFSAERPKGSFSTLEIQRTEQGDSAMYLCASSLSGLAGQETQYFGPGTRLLVL.

This clonotype was recorded many times. The gene calls are TRBV12-3 or TRBV12-4 and TRBJ1-1, with D possibly being TRBD1 (6 bases). V was clipped by 2 bases and J by 1 base, with 14 bases between them. This CDR3 has 16 amino acids. The CDR3 DNA is TGTGCCAGCAGTTTATCGGTGGGGGGCACGAACACTGAAGCTTTCTTT. Amino acid sequence: CASSLSVGGTNTEAFF.

This clonotype was seen more than once but under ten times. The chain couples TRBV29-1 to TRBJ1-5; D gene ambiguous. Germline V lookup: CDR1 SQVTM, CDR2 ANQGSEA. This CDR3 contains 12 residues. V gave up 4 bases and J gave up 6 bases, with 10 bases separating them. CDR3 region: CSVGEGGQPQHF. The CDR3 DNA follows: TGCAGCGTTGGGGAAGGTGGTCAGCCCCAGCATTTT.

This clonotype has just a few counts. This chain's CDR3 is CASSYGGGSPGNSPLHF. As DNA, the CDR3 is TGTGCCAGCAGTTACGGCGGAGGATCTCCGGGAAATTCACCCCTCCACTTT. The V gene is TRBV6-5, the J gene TRBJ1-6, with unresolved D. The CDR3 length is 17 residues. CDR1 is MNHEY, CDR2 SVGAGI, per germline. V lost 2 bases to trimming and J lost 7 bases, with 18 bases between them.

This clonotype showed up many times. The rearrangement links TRBV7-8 to TRBJ1-1; unclear D gene. The germline CDR1 and CDR2 sequences are SGHVS and FQNEAQ. CDR3 length: 15 amino acids. V gave up 4 bases and J gave up 5 bases, with 17 bases separating them. This CDR3 is CASSSLAGVMTEAFF. CDR3 bases: TGTGCCAGCAGCTCCCTGGCGGGCGTAATGACTGAAGCTTTCTTT.